The 30 T cell receptor beta chains listed next were all sequenced from one sample in a study of OX40 agonist ivuxolimab in advanced cancers. The method was immunoSEQ multiplex PCR; TCRdb's version includes in-frame clones alone and lacks a portion of them. Among tens of thousands of clones, about 83% were seen once, and the ten largest hold approximately 0.61%. The sequencing here drew on CD4+ or CD8+ T cells sorted from blood, taken in a trial of the OX40 agonist ivuxolimab. The receptors were sampled from an adult with an advanced solid tumor such as melanoma, head and neck, liver or kidney cancer.

The genes are TRBV7-8 and TRBJ2-2; D remains unclear. CDR1 and CDR2 from the germline V gene are SGHVS and FQNEAQ. With 3 bases removed from V and 0 bases from J, the gap between germline ends came to 11 bases. The CDR3 runs to 16 residues. The chain's CDR3 is CASSFLRTANTGELFF. DNA for the CDR3: TGTGCCAGCAGCTTTCTGCGGACCGCGAACACCGGGGAGCTGTTTTTT.

This chain joins TRBV9 and TRBJ2-1, with unresolved D. The CDR3 loop spans 14 amino acids. Germline CDR1 reads SGDLS; CDR2 reads YYNGEE. The V end lost 0 bases, the J end lost 0 bases, and 4 bases lay between the germline ends. CDR3 loop: CASSVEGSYNEQFF. For the CDR3, the DNA is TGTGCCAGCAGCGTAGAAGGCTCCTACAATGAGCAGTTCTTC.

The rearrangement uses TRBV7-9 and TRBJ2-7; 10 bases match TRBD1. This CDR3 is 14 amino acids long. V trimming: 5 bases; J trimming: 12 bases; junction bases outside the gene matches: 13. Germline loops: CDR1 SEHNR, CDR2 FQNEAQ (reference sequence). The CDR3 DNA reads TGTGCCAGCAGCCAAGCCGGGACAGGGGTTGGCCGGTACTTC. As protein: CASSQAGTGVGRYF.

The CDR3 sequence: CATSRPGTGSQPQHF. Written as DNA, the CDR3 is TGTGCCACCAGCAGACCCGGGACAGGGAGTCAGCCCCAGCATTTT. V and J are TRBV15 and TRBJ1-5; TRBD1 agrees at 9 bases. Germline V gives CDR1 LNHNV, CDR2 YYDKDF (reference sequence). Germline trimming cut 2 bases from V and 6 bases from J; bases unmatched to any gene: 5. The CDR3 has 15 amino acids.

The chain uses TRBV27 and TRBJ2-7, with TRBD2 matching over 13 bases. Germline loops: CDR1 MNHEY, CDR2 SMNVEV (reference sequence). The trim removed 7 bases at V and 0 bases at J, leaving 6 bases unmatched. This CDR3 is 16 amino acids long. The chain's CDR3 is CASMGLAGFHSYEQYF. CDR3 in DNA: TGTGCCAGCATGGGACTAGCGGGATTCCACTCCTACGAGCAGTACTTC.

This clone has a single count. This chain joins TRBV18 and TRBJ2-7; a possible D gene is TRBD1 (5 bases). This CDR3 has 14 residues. CDR1 KGHSH and CDR2 LQKENI come from the germline V gene. V shed 2 bases and J shed 7 bases, with 15 bases lying between them. The DNA for the CDR3 is TGTGCCAGCTCACCAGGGGCGCCCTACCTGGAGCAGTACTTC. This translates into CASSPGAPYLEQYF.

This rearrangement joins TRBV18 to TRBJ2-2, with D unresolved. There are 15 residues in the CDR3. CDR1 and CDR2 from the germline V gene are KGHSH and LQKENI. Trimming cost V 1 base and J 0 bases, with 6 bases left between them. As DNA, the CDR3 is TGTGCCAGCTCACCACTTCTCGCGAACACCGGGGAGCTGTTTTTT. It yields the protein CASSPLLANTGELFF.

The chain couples TRBV2 to TRBJ2-7, with 9 bases identical to TRBD1. Germline V lookup: CDR1 SNHLY, CDR2 FYNNEI. The CDR3 runs to 16 residues. V trimming: 2 bases; J trimming: 5 bases; junction bases outside the gene matches: 10. CDR3 sequence: CASSETPGQGSHEQYF. Here the CDR3 DNA reads TGTGCCAGCAGTGAAACACCGGGACAGGGATCCCACGAGCAGTACTTC. The complete variable domain, with remaining parts taken from reference TRBV2 and TRBJ2-7, reads EPEVTQTPSHQVTQMGQEVILRCVPISNHLYFYWYRQILGQKVEFLVSFYNNEISEKSEIFDDQFSVERPDGSNFTLKIRSTKLEDSAMYFCASSETPGQGSHEQYFGPGTRLTVT.

The rearrangement uses TRBV7-2 and TRBJ2-7; 8 bases fit TRBD2. The CDR3 runs 17 residues. The V and J ends lost 3 bases and 2 bases, in that order; junction bases with no gene match: 12. Germline V gives CDR1 SGHTA, CDR2 FQGNSA. In nucleotides, the CDR3 is TGTGCCAGCAGCTTGGACCTGCGGGAGGCGCGCCCCTACGAGCAGTACTTC. It is translated as CASSLDLREARPYEQYF.

Only a few counts were recorded for this clone. J is TRBJ1-5 and V is TRBV4-1, with 9 bases matching TRBD1. The V and J ends lost 4 bases and 7 bases, in that order; junction bases with no gene match: 8. This CDR3 is built from 15 residues. Germline lookup yields CDR1 MGHRA and CDR2 YSYEKL. The CDR3 region is CASSLTQGAEQPQHF. In DNA form, the CDR3 reads TGCGCCAGCAGCCTTACACAGGGGGCAGAGCAGCCCCAGCATTTT.

This chain joins TRBV10-2 and TRBJ2-2; no firm D call. V was clipped by 2 bases and J by 7 bases, with 8 bases between them. Germline V CDR1 and CDR2: WSHSY, SAAADI. The CDR3 consists of 13 residues. The CDR3 spells CASSEQLHGELFF. The CDR3 nucleotides are TGCGCCAGCAGTGAGCAGCTTCACGGGGAGCTGTTTTTT.

This sequence joins TRBV15 and TRBJ2-7; no definite D call. This CDR3 has 13 residues. The V gene lost 0 bases and the J gene lost 2 bases, with 5 bases spanning the gap. In germline, CDR1 is LNHNV, CDR2 YYDKDF (reference sequence). The CDR3 spells CATSRETTYEQYF. CDR3 nucleotides: TGTGCCACCAGCAGAGAAACTACCTACGAGCAGTACTTC.

The chain has TRBV6-6 and TRBJ2-5, with 14 bases that match TRBD2. The CDR3 is 16 amino acids. With V trimmed by 6 bases and J by 4 bases, 7 bases remained unmatched. Germline CDR1 and CDR2: MNHNY and SVGAGI (reference sequence). As DNA, the CDR3 is TGTGCCAGCAGCAAGCCGGGACTAGCGGGAGTAGAGACCCAGTACTTC. This translates into CASSKPGLAGVETQYF.

The rearrangement links TRBV11-3 to TRBJ2-5; the match to TRBD2 covers 12 bases. Trimming cost V 1 base and J 4 bases; bases outside gene matches: 7. The CDR3 covers 17 residues. Germline V gene lookup returns CDR1 SGHNT and CDR2 YENEEA. This CDR3 is CASSLGGLAGQGETQYF. DNA of the CDR3: TGTGCCAGCAGCTTAGGAGGACTAGCGGGACAAGGAGAGACCCAGTACTTC.

V gene TRBV13 combines with J gene TRBJ2-3, with D perhaps being TRBD1 or TRBD2 (5 bases each). The V end was cut by 4 bases, the J end by 7 bases, with 6 bases between. Germline loops: CDR1 PRHDT, CDR2 FYEKMQ (reference sequence). The CDR3 totals 11 residues. CDR3 sequence: CASSWGNTQYF. The CDR3 DNA reads as TGTGCCAGCAGCTGGGGGAATACGCAGTATTTT.

The chain is built from TRBV7-2 and TRBJ2-1; 9 nucleotides match TRBD2. J lost 2 bases, V lost 3 bases, and 2 bases had no gene match. Germline loops: CDR1 SGHTA, CDR2 FQGNSA. This CDR3 spans 15 amino acids. The CDR3 loop is CASSFSGGAYNEQFF. The CDR3 nucleotides are TGTGCCAGCAGCTTTAGCGGGGGCGCCTACAATGAGCAGTTCTTC.

The genes are TRBV7-9 and TRBJ1-2; 10 bases fit TRBD1. The CDR3 sequence is 13 residues long. The ends lost 1 base at V and 7 bases at J; junction bases unmatched: 0. Germline V gene lookup returns CDR1 SEHNR and CDR2 FQNEAQ (reference sequence). The CDR3 DNA reads as TGTGCCAGCAGCTTAGGGGACAGGGGTGGCTACACCTTC. It encodes CASSLGDRGGYTF.

V is TRBV7-2 and J is TRBJ2-7, with D uncertain. The CDR3 has 14 amino acids. V dropped 3 bases and J dropped 2 bases, with 11 bases sitting between them. CDR1 and CDR2 (germline): SGHTA, FQGNSA. The CDR3 region is CASSFSAPTYEQYF. The CDR3 DNA sequence: TGTGCCAGCAGCTTCTCAGCGCCAACCTACGAGCAGTACTTC.

The chain uses TRBV28 and TRBJ1-2, with no clear D. CDR1 is MDHEN and CDR2 is SYDVKM in the germline V gene. V gave up 2 bases and J gave up 8 bases, with 9 bases separating them. This CDR3 comprises 12 residues. The CDR3 bases are TGTGCCAGCAGTTTAACTCTCAAGGGCTACACCTTC. This translates into CASSLTLKGYTF.

The V and J genes are TRBV7-8 and TRBJ2-3; 9 bases agree with TRBD2. The CDR3 consists of 16 residues. After removal of 0 bases from V and 7 bases from J, the junction contained 8 bases not matched to a gene. Germline V gene lookup returns CDR1 SGHVS and CDR2 FQNEAQ. CDR3 loop: CASSLAMVAGGHTQYF. The DNA of the CDR3 is TGTGCCAGCAGCTTAGCTATGGTGGCGGGAGGGCATACGCAGTATTTT.

J is TRBJ2-1 and V is TRBV6-6, with 10 nucleotides matching TRBD2. The CDR3 extends over 15 amino acids. With 6 bases clipped from V and 1 base from J, the junction kept 3 bases outside the gene matches. Germline V gives CDR1 MNHNY, CDR2 SVGAGI (reference sequence). DNA of the CDR3: TGTGCCAGCAGGGGAGCGGGAGGGTCCTACAATGAGCAGTTCTTC. It codes for CASRGAGGSYNEQFF.

CDR3: CASLGRQGAFYEQYF. The CDR3 DNA reads as TGTGCCAGCCTTGGAAGACAGGGGGCGTTCTACGAGCAGTACTTC. V usage is TRBV2 and J usage is TRBJ2-7; 10 bases agree with TRBD1. Germline loops: CDR1 SNHLY, CDR2 FYNNEI. V dropped 8 bases and J dropped 3; count of bases not matched to a gene: 10. The CDR3 sequence is 15 residues long.

V usage is TRBV5-4 and J usage is TRBJ1-2, with D possibly matching TRBD1 (5 bases). CDR3 length: 13 amino acids. Germline-derived CDR1 and CDR2 are SGHNT and YYREEE (reference sequence). Deletions cut 0 bases from V and 2 bases from J, with 5 bases between. CDR3 sequence reads: CASSLDRNYGYTF. DNA of the CDR3: TGTGCCAGCAGCTTGGACAGGAACTATGGCTACACCTTC.

V gene TRBV4-1 combines with J gene TRBJ2-1, with 9 bases fitting TRBD2. Germline trimming cut 0 bases from V and 4 bases from J; bases unmatched to any gene: 10. CDR1 is MGHRA and CDR2 is YSYEKL in the germline V gene. CDR3 size: 18 residues. The CDR3 loop reads CASSQDPTSGGGYNEQFF. In DNA form, the CDR3 reads TGCGCCAGCAGCCAAGATCCGACTAGCGGAGGGGGTTACAATGAGCAGTTCTTC.

This chain uses TRBV7-5 with TRBJ2-1; no DNA check was done on the table's D call, TRBD1. TRBV7-5 constitutes a pseudogene. The CDR3 contains 13 residues. The CDR3: CAMGRFPSWEQFF. The CDR3, as DNA: TGTGCCATGGGCCGGTTCCCCTCATGGGAGCAGTTCTTC.

CDR3 sequence reads: CASSLPLTGGGYEQYF. The CDR3 DNA reads as TGTGCCAGCAGCTTACCCCTTACAGGGGGCGGTTACGAGCAGTACTTC. The rearrangement links TRBV7-9 to TRBJ2-5, with 9 bases matching TRBD1. The J call may not be correct, given that the DNA end is closer to TRBJ2-7. This CDR3 is built from 16 residues. CDR1 and CDR2 from the germline V gene are SEHNR and FQNEAQ (reference sequence).

CDR3 region: CASRLGGQGSDTQYF. The DNA for the CDR3 is TGTGCAAGTCGCTTAGGCGGACAGGGCTCAGATACGCAGTATTTT. The V gene is TRBV12-2, the J gene TRBJ2-3; TRBD1, the table's D call, lacks a check against the DNA. TRBV12-2 is labeled a pseudogene. CDR3 length: 15 residues.

The CDR3 sequence: CASSLMETQYF. The CDR3 nucleotides read TGCGCCAGCAGCTTGATGGAGACCCAGTACTTC. This chain uses TRBV5-1 with TRBJ2-5; D is uncertain. Germline lookup yields CDR1 SGHRS and CDR2 YFSETQ. The V gene lost 1 base and the J gene lost 5 bases, with 3 bases spanning the gap. The CDR3 runs to 11 residues.

The chain joins TRBV5-1 to TRBJ2-1; the match to TRBD2 covers 9 bases. This CDR3 comprises 16 residues. V shed 1 base and J 5 bases; nucleotides not matched to a gene: 7. Germline V CDR1 and CDR2: SGHRS, YFSETQ. This CDR3 is CASSLRLAGLDNEQFF. The CDR3 DNA reads as TGCGCCAGCAGCTTGCGGCTAGCGGGACTTGACAATGAGCAGTTCTTC.

CDR3 in DNA: TGTGCCAGCTCACCACAGAGCGGGAGGGCCCACAATGAGCAGTTCTTC. This codes for CASSPQSGRAHNEQFF. The rearrangement uses TRBV18 and TRBJ2-1, with TRBD2 matching 10 bases. CDR3 length: 16 residues. The trim removed 1 base at V and 5 bases at J, leaving 5 bases unmatched. CDR1 is KGHSH, CDR2 LQKENI, per germline.